This T cell receptor beta chain is drawn from a study of cytomegalovirus exposure and HLA in healthy donors. Study outcomes and limitations: Researchers had no immune exposure information except CMV serostatus available.

Use of 60 Vbeta and 13 Jbeta primers characterized the PCR. Produced via immunoSEQ multiplex PCR; TCRdb's table is partial and in-frame only. The sample has about 99,000 clones; 78% are singletons. As for this clone: Its antigen is still unknown.

Germline CDR1 and CDR2: MDHEN and SYDVKM. Between the trimmed V and J ends, which lost 4 bases and 4 bases, there was a span of 9 bases. There are 13 residues in the CDR3. The source material was PBMCs. The gene calls are TRBV28 and TRBJ2-3; D ambiguous. This receptor was identified in a woman between 35 and 50 years old in good health and CMV-seronegative. This CDR3 is CASSSASPDTQYF. DNA for the CDR3: TGTGCCAGCAGTTCTGCCAGTCCAGATACGCAGTATTTT.